One sample yielded the 27 T cell receptor beta chains listed below, sequenced in a study of blood T cell repertoires in COVID-19. TCRdb keeps only in-frame clones here, not all; method: immunoSEQ multiplex PCR. The sample holds a few hundred thousand clones; over 75% are singletons and the top ten take over 0.8%. The material sequenced was PBMCs or T cells enriched from blood (not recorded which). Receptors were obtained from a woman aged 25 to 39 who had recovered from COVID-19.

The V call is TRBV2, the J call TRBJ2-1; D may be TRBD2 (5 bases). The CDR3 has 15 amino acids. The germline V gene encodes CDR1 SNHLY and CDR2 FYNNEI. Trimming cost V 8 bases and J 2 bases, with 16 bases left between them. The chain's CDR3 is CASVGEGSPYNEQFF. DNA of the CDR3: TGTGCCAGCGTCGGAGAGGGATCACCCTACAATGAGCAGTTCTTC.

This chain links TRBV5-4 with TRBJ2-3; TRBD1 matches at 7 bases. The ends lost 3 bases at V and 2 bases at J; junction bases unmatched: 9. The V gene's germline CDR1 is SGHNT and CDR2 YYREEE (reference sequence). This CDR3 contains 16 residues. The CDR3 loop is CASSSPRQGITDTQYF. CDR3 DNA sequence: TGTGCCAGCAGCTCCCCGAGACAGGGAATCACAGATACGCAGTATTTT.

The V and J genes are TRBV10-3 and TRBJ2-2, with TRBD1 matching 8 bases. V shed 5 bases, J shed 0 bases, and the junction held 5 bases outside the gene matches. There are 16 residues in the CDR3. From germline, CDR1 is ENHRY and CDR2 SYGVKD. The CDR3 coding sequence is TGTGCCATCAGTCCACAGGGGGGCCCGAACACCGGGGAGCTGTTTTTT. It encodes CAISPQGGPNTGELFF.

This clone was seen once. CDR3 in DNA: TGCAGCCTTCAGAAGTACAATGAGCAGTTCTTC. Its protein product is CSLQKYNEQFF. V is TRBV29-1 and J is TRBJ2-1; D is uncertain. The CDR3 covers 11 residues. Germline V gene sequence: CDR1 SQVTM, CDR2 ANQGSEA. V was pared by 8 bases and J by 4 bases, with 9 bases between.

In this sample, this clone turned up a few times. This chain connects TRBV5-1 to TRBJ1-2; D possibly corresponds to TRBD1 (6 bases). Germline V lookup: CDR1 SGHRS, CDR2 YFSETQ. Trimming stripped 0 bases from V and 0 bases from J, with 12 bases between. This CDR3 spans 16 amino acids. This chain's CDR3 is CASSLVRGDTNYGYTF. In DNA form, the CDR3 reads TGCGCCAGCAGCTTGGTTCGAGGGGACACTAACTATGGCTACACCTTC.

Notes on this clone: No DNA is shown, since the ends of the CDR3 on it are uncertain; the CDR3 is the one TCRdb lists. The chain has TRBV5-1 and TRBJ1-1. Germline CDR1 is SGHRS and CDR2 is YFSETQ. Inclusive of both ends, the CDR3 amounts to 15 amino acids. The CDR3 here is CASTVGPGSDTEAFF.

The chain couples TRBV7-8 to TRBJ1-5, with 7 bases identical to TRBD1. This CDR3 spans 14 amino acids. V lost 1 base and J lost 9; bases outside the gene matches: 6. The germline CDR1 and CDR2 sequences are SGHVS and FQNEAQ. This chain's CDR3 is CASSLGRRDRPQHF. The CDR3 DNA is TGTGCCAGCAGCTTAGGGAGAAGGGACAGGCCCCAGCATTTT.

The chain recombines TRBV18 with TRBJ1-1; D call uncertain. There are 13 residues in the CDR3. V lost 2 bases to trimming and J lost 1 base, with 5 bases between them. CDR1 and CDR2 (germline): KGHSH, LQKENI. The CDR3 region has the DNA TGTGCCAGCTCACCAATCGGGAACACTGAAGCTTTCTTT. Amino acid sequence: CASSPIGNTEAFF.

The V call is TRBV11-2, the J call TRBJ2-7, with D possibly being TRBD1 (5 bases). V lost 1 base and J lost 7, with 14 bases in between. Germline-derived CDR1 and CDR2 are SGHAT and FQNNGV. The CDR3 runs to 14 residues. The CDR3 sequence is CASSLVPSAGEQYF. CDR3 sequence (DNA): TGTGCCAGCAGCTTAGTACCCAGCGCAGGGGAGCAGTACTTC.

This clone was seen once. V gene TRBV7-9 combines with J gene TRBJ1-6, with 7 bases fitting TRBD1. Germline CDR1 SEHNR, CDR2 FQNEAQ (reference sequence). The CDR3 length is 16 residues. With V trimmed by 0 bases and J by 6 bases, 5 bases remained unmatched. CDR3 region: CASSLAQGLGNSPLHF. CDR3 coding DNA: TGTGCCAGCAGCTTAGCACAGGGGTTGGGTAATTCACCCCTCCACTTT.

The chain employs TRBV6-2 or TRBV6-3 and TRBJ2-3; TRBD2 agrees at 9 bases. The CDR3 loop spans 16 amino acids. Trimming at V came to 0 bases and at J to 4 bases, leaving 5 bases not matched to a gene. Germline assignment: CDR1 MNHEY and CDR2 SVGEGT. The CDR3 sequence is CASSYSGRGGADTQYF. DNA for the CDR3: TGTGCCAGCAGTTACTCAGGGCGGGGGGGCGCAGATACGCAGTATTTT.

As to this clone: Compared with germline, one end of the junction differs, possibly owing to a read error. The rearrangement links TRBV12-3 or TRBV12-4 to TRBJ2-1, with D uncertain. The CDR3 is made up of 11 amino acids. CDR3 in amino acids: CASSSYDEQFF. CDR3 coding DNA: TGTGCCAGCAGCTCCTACGATGAGCAGTTCTTC.

The rearrangement links TRBV2 to TRBJ1-1; 8 bases match TRBD1. Looked up from germline, CDR1 is SNHLY and CDR2 is FYNNEI. This CDR3 region has 13 residues. J lost 9 bases, V lost 3 bases, and 6 bases had no gene match. In DNA, the CDR3 is TGTGCCAGCAGTGATACGCAGGGGGCCCAAGCTTTCTTT. It codes for CASSDTQGAQAFF.

The chain joins TRBV5-1 to TRBJ1-6; D ambiguous. The germline V and J ends were trimmed by 4 bases and 8 bases, with 13 bases remaining between them. From germline, CDR1 is SGHRS and CDR2 YFSETQ. This CDR3 has 14 amino acids. This chain's CDR3 is CASSTTVTDSPLHF. The CDR3 nucleotides are TGCGCCAGCAGCACCACAGTGACGGATTCACCCCTCCACTTT.

This clone appeared a single time. This sample includes further DNA sequences coding for the same CDR3. The chain uses TRBV27 and TRBJ2-3, with D uncertain. Germline V gene lookup returns CDR1 MNHEY and CDR2 SMNVEV (reference sequence). The CDR3 is 13 residues long. V was shortened by 4 bases and J by 1 base, with 6 bases between the two germline ends. The CDR3 protein is CASSSLGTDTQYF. The CDR3 bases are TGTGCCAGCAGTTCCCTCGGCACAGATACGCAGTATTTT.

The chain employs TRBV5-1 and TRBJ1-6, with D tentatively TRBD1 (6 bases). This CDR3 comprises 16 residues. CDR1 SGHRS and CDR2 YFSETQ come from the germline V gene. V lost 1 base and J 7 bases, leaving 15 bases between the germline ends. CDR3 amino acids: CASSLSQGMGNSPLHF. The CDR3 nucleotides are TGCGCCAGCAGCTTGAGTCAGGGGATGGGAAATTCACCCCTCCACTTT.

J is TRBJ1-1 and V is TRBV6-5; D remains unclear. Germline CDR1 is MNHEY and CDR2 is SVGAGI. This CDR3 has 12 residues. Deletions cut 7 bases from V and 4 bases from J, with 10 bases between. The CDR3 nucleotides are TGTGCCAGCAATATAGAGCCCACTGAAGCTTTCTTT. It codes for CASNIEPTEAFF.

The CDR3 sequence is CASSLEAAGPQHF. In DNA form, the CDR3 reads TGTGCCAGCAGCTTAGAGGCGGCGGGGCCCCAGCATTTT. The J gene is TRBJ1-5, the V gene TRBV11-1, with D hard to call. This CDR3 comprises 13 residues. Trimming removed 1 base from V and 9 bases from J, with 10 bases in between. Germline V gives CDR1 SGHAT, CDR2 FQDESV (reference sequence).

This clone was observed a single time. CDR3 sequence: CASSLGTQETQYF. The CDR3 DNA follows: TGCGCCAGCAGCTTGGGGACACAAGAGACCCAGTACTTC. The V call is TRBV5-1, the J call TRBJ2-5, with a weak D call TRBD1 (5 bases). Trimming stripped 0 bases from V and 2 bases from J, with 5 bases between. CDR1 and CDR2 (germline): SGHRS, YFSETQ. This CDR3 region has 13 residues. Variable domain in full (rest from reference TRBV5-1 and TRBJ2-5): KAGVTQTPRYLIKTRGQQVTLSCSPISGHRSVSWYQQTPGQGLQFLFEYFSETQRNKGNFPGRFSGRQFSNSRSEMNVSTLELGDSALYLCASSLGTQETQYFGPGTRLLVL.

This clone was detected a few times. The chain carries TRBV3-1 (or the pseudogene TRBV3-2) and TRBJ1-2; 9 bases agree with TRBD1. Germline CDR1 reads LGHDT; CDR2 reads YNNKEL (reference sequence). V trimming: 3 bases; J trimming: 0 bases; junction bases outside the gene matches: 2. CDR3 size: 15 residues. CDR3 DNA sequence: TGTGCCAGCAGCCACTGGGACAGGGCTAACTATGGCTACACCTTC. This encodes CASSHWDRANYGYTF.

The rearrangement joins TRBV30 to TRBJ2-3; 12 bases line up with TRBD2. CDR3 length: 19 amino acids. The J segment lost 0 bases and the V segment lost 0 bases, leaving 10 bases of the junction unmatched. Germline CDR1 is GTSNPN and CDR2 is SVGIG (reference sequence). The CDR3 DNA reads TGTGCCTGGAGTGTCGTCAGGCTAGCGGGGGGGCCGAGCACAGATACGCAGTATTTT. Protein: CAWSVVRLAGGPSTDTQYF.

The V call is TRBV30, the J call TRBJ1-2; tentatively, D is TRBD1 (5 bases). V was cut by 0 bases and J by 7 bases, with 18 bases left in between. Germline lookup yields CDR1 GTSNPN and CDR2 SVGIG (reference sequence). The CDR3 spans 15 residues. CDR3 sequence reads: CAWSVPRGYGGGYTF. CDR3 in DNA: TGTGCCTGGAGTGTACCCCGGGGGTATGGGGGTGGCTACACCTTC.

The chain couples TRBV7-9 to TRBJ2-6; D is unresolved. CDR1 and CDR2 from the germline V gene are SEHNR and FQNEAQ (reference sequence). V was cut by 5 bases and J by 0 bases, with 11 bases left in between. This CDR3 is 16 amino acids long. The CDR3 region has the DNA TGTGCCAGCAGCCACGACCGGAGCTCTGGGGCCAACGTCCTGACTTTC. This encodes CASSHDRSSGANVLTF. The full variable domain, with the rest looked up from reference TRBV7-9 and TRBJ2-6, is DTGVSQNPRHKITKRGQNVTFRCDPISEHNRLYWYRQTLGQGPEFLTYFQNEAQLEKSRLLSDRFSAERPKGSFSTLEIQRTEQGDSAMYLCASSHDRSSGANVLTFGAGSRLTVL.

In this sample, this clone turned up once. V usage is TRBV19 and J usage is TRBJ2-2; tentative D call: TRBD1 (6 bases). The CDR3 runs 15 residues. Trimming shortened V by 8 bases and J by 0 bases, and 13 bases separated the two germline ends. In germline, CDR1 is LNHDA, CDR2 SQIVND (reference sequence). The CDR3 is CASVRTVTNTGELFF. The DNA for the CDR3 is TGTGCCAGTGTCAGGACAGTTACGAACACCGGGGAGCTGTTTTTT.

In this sample, this clone turned up a few times. V usage is TRBV5-4 and J usage is TRBJ1-5; D is perhaps TRBD1 (6 bases). Germline lookup yields CDR1 SGHNT and CDR2 YYREEE (reference sequence). The CDR3 covers 14 residues. V lost 4 bases and J lost 2, with 10 bases in between. CDR3 protein: CASSRAGGNQPQHF. The CDR3, as DNA: TGTGCCAGCAGCCGGGCAGGGGGCAATCAGCCCCAGCATTTT.

This clone was counted a single time. The chain recombines TRBV28 with TRBJ2-5, with TRBD1 identical over 9 bases. CDR3 length equals 14 residues. Germline V gene lookup returns CDR1 MDHEN and CDR2 SYDVKM. Trimming at V came to 5 bases and at J to 6 bases, leaving 7 bases not matched to a gene. The CDR3 bases are TGTGCCAGCAGTCCAGACAGGGGGAAGAAGACCCAGTACTTC. It specifies CASSPDRGKKTQYF.

The chain has TRBV5-4 and TRBJ1-1; 12 bases agree with TRBD1. V was pared by 0 bases and J by 4 bases, with 10 bases of the junction left unmatched. CDR3 length equals 18 residues. In germline, CDR1 is SGHNT, CDR2 YYREEE (reference sequence). CDR3 sequence: CASSLVQGQGAVFTEAFF. CDR3 in DNA: TGTGCCAGCAGCTTGGTGCAGGGACAGGGGGCTGTGTTCACTGAAGCTTTCTTT. Full variable domain (outside the CDR3, taken from reference TRBV5-4 and TRBJ1-1): ETGVTQSPTHLIKTRGQQVTLRCSSQSGHNTVSWYQQALGQGPQFIFQYYREEENGRGNFPPRFSGLQFPNYSSELNVNALELDDSALYLCASSLVQGQGAVFTEAFFGQGTRLTVV.